This T cell receptor beta chain was sequenced in a study of OX40 agonist ivuxolimab in advanced cancers. Looked up from germline, CDR1 is SGHDN and CDR2 is FVKESK. The CDR3 totals 16 residues. Trimming took off 1 base at V and 0 bases at J, with 7 bases between the two ends. The protocol was immunoSEQ multiplex PCR, while the TCRdb copy is restricted to in-frame clones and leaves out a portion. Altogether tens of thousands of clones are present, roughly four fifths being singletons, with the ten largest covering 0.4% to 0.5%. The sample was CD4+ or CD8+ T cells sorted from blood, taken in a trial of the OX40 agonist ivuxolimab. V gene TRBV14 combines with J gene TRBJ2-6; D gene ambiguous. The TCR was taken from an adult with an advanced solid tumor such as melanoma, head and neck, liver or kidney cancer. The CDR3 DNA reads as TGTGCCAGCAGCCAAGGGGGTTACTCTGGGGCCAACGTCCTGACTTTC. It specifies CASSQGGYSGANVLTF.